The clone carrying this T cell receptor beta chain appeared a single time. The sample belongs to a study of blood T cell repertoires in COVID-19. The CDR3 has 15 residues. The germline V gene has CDR1 SGDLS and CDR2 YYNGEE. V was shortened by 1 base and J by 2 bases, with 13 bases between the two germline ends. In the study's own analysis: For nucleated cells, counts were estimated from reference gene primer amplification. TCRdb's table, derived via immunoSEQ multiplex PCR, lists solely in-frame clones and lacks some. The DNA was the basis for D and trimming; V, J and clone size are from that table. Here the sample spans approximately 40,000 clones, about nine tenths being singletons.

The clonotype originates from a man aged 60 to 75 with acute or convalescent COVID-19. Sequencing was performed on peripheral blood. This chain joins TRBV9 and TRBJ2-7, with D perhaps matching TRBD2 (5 bases). The CDR3 DNA is TGTGCCAGCAGCGTACGGAGTGAGGGAGCCTACGAGCAGTACTTC. Protein product: CASSVRSEGAYEQYF.